This T cell receptor beta chain was recovered during a study of Graves' ophthalmopathy and Graves' hyperthyroidism. Study context: At the time of initial diagnosis and before any treatment, peripheral blood was collected.

This clonotype was observed at least ten times. Antigen unknown. The study amplified TCR beta CDR3 regions using RNA transcripts. An opening RT-PCR round employed HTBI primers and preceded a second-round multiplex PCR. From the multiplex PCR reads, TCRdb called clonotypes with MiXCR, one entry per CDR3 protein. The sample lists more than 300,000 distinct CDR3 sequences; 15% were seen once. Findings and limits, study-wide: Most thyroid clonotypes with frequency above 0.001 were detected in blood too.

The germline CDR1 and CDR2 sequences are SNHLY and FYNNEI. This CDR3 has 13 residues. The authors defined stable hyperthyroidism as no ophthalmopathy within 18 months of follow-up. PBMCs stemmed from over 9.5 ml of fresh peripheral blood. Sequenced material: peripheral blood. The rearrangement uses TRBV2 and TRBJ1-1; no clear D gene. The receptor comes from a young woman with stable Graves' hyperthyroidism. CDR3 bases: TGTGCAACCGCGAGGGATAGGAACACTGAAGCTTTCTTT. This sequence encodes CATARDRNTEAFF. Complete variable domain (other parts from reference TRBV2 and TRBJ1-1): EPEVTQTPSHQVTQMGQEVILRCVPISNHLYFYWYRQILGQKVEFLVSFYNNEISEKSEIFDDQFSVERPDGSNFTLKIRSTKLEDSAMYFCATARDRNTEAFFGQGTRLTVV.